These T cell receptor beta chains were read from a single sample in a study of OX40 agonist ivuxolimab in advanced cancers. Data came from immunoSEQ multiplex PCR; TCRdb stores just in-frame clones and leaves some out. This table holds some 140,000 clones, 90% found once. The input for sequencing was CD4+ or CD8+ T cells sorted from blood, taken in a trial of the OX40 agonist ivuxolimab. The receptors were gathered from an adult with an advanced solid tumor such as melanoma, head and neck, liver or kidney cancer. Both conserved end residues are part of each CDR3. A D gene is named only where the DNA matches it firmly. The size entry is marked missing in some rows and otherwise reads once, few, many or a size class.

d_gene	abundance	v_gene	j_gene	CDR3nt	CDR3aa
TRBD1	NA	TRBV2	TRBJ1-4	TGTGCCAGCGGTGGAGGGGGCGCAACTAATGAAAAACTGTTTTTT	CASGGGGATNEKLFF
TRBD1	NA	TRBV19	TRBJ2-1	TGTGCCAGTAGGAGACCGGGACAGGGATACAATGAGCAGTTCTTC	CASRRPGQGYNEQFF
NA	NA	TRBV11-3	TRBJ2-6	TGTGCCAGCAGCTTAGTGGCTGGGGCCAACGTCCTGACTTTC	CASSLVAGANVLTF
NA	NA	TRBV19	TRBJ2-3	TGTGCCAGTAGAGAGAGCGCGCATACGCAGTATTTT	CASRESAHTQYF
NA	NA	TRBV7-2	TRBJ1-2	TGTGCCACTACCAGTGGGGACAAGGCTTCTGGCTACACCTTC	CATTSGDKASGYTF
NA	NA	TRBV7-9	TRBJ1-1	TGTGCCAGCAGCTCCCAGATGATGAGCACTGAAGCTTTCTTT	CASSSQMMSTEAFF
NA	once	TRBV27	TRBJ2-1	TGTGCCAGCAGTTTATCGGGCCCCCGAGGCCCAGGGGAGAATGAGCAGTTCTTC	CASSLSGPRGPGENEQFF
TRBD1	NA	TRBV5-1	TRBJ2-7	TGCGCCAGCAGCGGAGGGACAGGAGGCTACGAGCAGTACTTC	CASSGGTGGYEQYF
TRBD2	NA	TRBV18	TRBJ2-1	TGTGCCAGCTCACCTAGCGGGGGCTCCTACAATGAGCAGTTCTTC	CASSPSGGSYNEQFF
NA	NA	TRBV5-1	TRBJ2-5	TGCGCCAGCAGCCGGGGCGGGACGGCCCAAGAGACCCAGTACTTC	CASSRGGTAQETQYF
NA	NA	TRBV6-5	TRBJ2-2	TGTGCCAGCAGTTACCAAACCGGGGAGCTGTTTTTT	CASSYQTGELFF
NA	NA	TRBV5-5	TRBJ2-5	TGTGCCAGCAGCTTGGTCCCGGGAAGCCACCAAGAGACCCAGTACTTC	CASSLVPGSHQETQYF
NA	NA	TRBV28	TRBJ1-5	TGTGCCAGCAGCGTAGGGGGTTACCATCAGCCCCAGCATTTT	CASSVGGYHQPQHF
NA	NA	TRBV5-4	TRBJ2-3	TGTGCCAGCAGCCCCGGACAGAGCACAGATACGCAGTATTTT	CASSPGQSTDTQYF
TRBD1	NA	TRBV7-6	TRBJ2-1	TGTGCCAGCAGCTCGATGACAGGGACCCCAAGCTCCTACAATGAGCAGTTCTTC	CASSSMTGTPSSYNEQFF
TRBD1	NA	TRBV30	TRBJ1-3	TGTGCCTGGAGTGTAGGGACAGCCATCCCCGGAAACACCATATATTTT	CAWSVGTAIPGNTIYF
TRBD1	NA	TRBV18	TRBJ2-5	TGTGCCAGCTCCGGATACACAGGGGAAGAGACCCAGTACTTC	CASSGYTGEETQYF
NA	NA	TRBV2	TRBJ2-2	TGTGCCAGCAGTGAATACAGGACCGGGGAGCTGTTTTTT	CASSEYRTGELFF
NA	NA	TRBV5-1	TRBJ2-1	TGCGCCAGCAGCTTTGACAGGAGCTCCTACAATGAGCAGTTCTTC	CASSFDRSSYNEQFF
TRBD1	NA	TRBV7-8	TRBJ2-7	TGTGCCAGCAGCTCGACAGGGAATTCTTACGAGCAGTACTTC	CASSSTGNSYEQYF
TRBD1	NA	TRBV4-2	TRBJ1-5	TGTGCCAGCAGCCGCCTGGAAGGACAGGGGAGTCAGCCCCAGCATTTT	CASSRLEGQGSQPQHF
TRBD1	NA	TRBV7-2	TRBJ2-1	TGTGCCAGCAGCCTTGGACAGGGCCGGAATGAGCAGTTCTTC	CASSLGQGRNEQFF
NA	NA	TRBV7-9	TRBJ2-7	TGTGCCAGCAGCTTTGGGGACGAGCAGTACTTC	CASSFGDEQYF
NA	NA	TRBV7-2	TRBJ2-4	TGTGCCAGCACCTCCAGAGACATTCAGTACTTC	CASTSRDIQYF
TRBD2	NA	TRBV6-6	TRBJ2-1	TGTGCCAGCAGCGGGGGGGGGAGAATCAATTACAATGAGCAGTTCTTC	CASSGGGRINYNEQFF
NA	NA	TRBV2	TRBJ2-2	TGTGCCAGCAGCCTAGAGAACATAGGGGAGCTGTTTTTT	CASSLENIGELFF
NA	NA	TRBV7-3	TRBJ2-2	TGTGCCAGCAGCTCCGACAGTCCGAACACCGGGGAGCTGTTTTTT	CASSSDSPNTGELFF
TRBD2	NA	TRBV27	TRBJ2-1	TGTGCCAGCAGTTTCCGACTAGCGGGGGGGAACAATGAGCAGTTCTTC	CASSFRLAGGNNEQFF
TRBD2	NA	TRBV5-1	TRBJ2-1	TGCGCCAGCAGCTCTCGGACACAACTAGCGGGACACAATGAGCAGTTCTTC	CASSSRTQLAGHNEQFF
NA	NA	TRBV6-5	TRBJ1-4	TGTGCCAGCAGTTACTCCGTGAATGAAAAACTGTTTTTT	CASSYSVNEKLFF
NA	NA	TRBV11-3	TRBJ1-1	TGTGCCAGCAGCTTAGTGGGATACACTGAAGCTTTCTTT	CASSLVGYTEAFF
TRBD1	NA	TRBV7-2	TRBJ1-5	TGTGCCAGCGGAGACAGGGCGAGTCGTAGCAATCAGCCCCAGCATTTT	CASGDRASRSNQPQHF
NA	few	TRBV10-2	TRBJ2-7	TGCGCCAGCAGTGAATTAGTCGCACAGGGAGGCGAGCAGTACTTC	CASSELVAQGGEQYF
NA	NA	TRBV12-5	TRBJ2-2	TGTGCTAGTGGTTTGGGTCAGGCGAACACCGGGGAGCTGTTTTTT	CASGLGQANTGELFF
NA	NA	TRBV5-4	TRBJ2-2	TGTGCCAGCAGCTTGGAAAGAAAGAACACCGGGGAGCTGTTTTTT	CASSLERKNTGELFF
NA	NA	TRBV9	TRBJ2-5	TGTGCCAGCGGGAGGGGGGCGGCATCGTACCAAGAGACCCAGTACTTC	CASGRGAASYQETQYF
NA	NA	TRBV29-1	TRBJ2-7	TGCAGCGTTGGCCCCGGCGGGGCAACCTACGAGCAGTACTTC	CSVGPGGATYEQYF